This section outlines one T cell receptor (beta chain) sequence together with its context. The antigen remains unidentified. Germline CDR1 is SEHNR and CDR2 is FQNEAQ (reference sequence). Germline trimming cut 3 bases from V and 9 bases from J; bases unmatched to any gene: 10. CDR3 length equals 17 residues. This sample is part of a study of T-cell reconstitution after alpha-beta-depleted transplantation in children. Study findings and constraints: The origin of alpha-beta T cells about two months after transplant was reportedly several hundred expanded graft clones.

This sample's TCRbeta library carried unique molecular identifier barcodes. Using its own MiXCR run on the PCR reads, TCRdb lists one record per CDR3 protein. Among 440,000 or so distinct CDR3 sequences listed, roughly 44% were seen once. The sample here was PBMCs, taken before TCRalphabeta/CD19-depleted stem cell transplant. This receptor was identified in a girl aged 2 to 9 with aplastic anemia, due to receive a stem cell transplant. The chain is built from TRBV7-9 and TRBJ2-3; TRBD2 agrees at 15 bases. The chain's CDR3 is CASSFFSGLAGGRTQYF. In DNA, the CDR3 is TGTGCCAGCAGCTTTTTCTCAGGACTAGCGGGAGGGAGGACGCAGTATTTT.